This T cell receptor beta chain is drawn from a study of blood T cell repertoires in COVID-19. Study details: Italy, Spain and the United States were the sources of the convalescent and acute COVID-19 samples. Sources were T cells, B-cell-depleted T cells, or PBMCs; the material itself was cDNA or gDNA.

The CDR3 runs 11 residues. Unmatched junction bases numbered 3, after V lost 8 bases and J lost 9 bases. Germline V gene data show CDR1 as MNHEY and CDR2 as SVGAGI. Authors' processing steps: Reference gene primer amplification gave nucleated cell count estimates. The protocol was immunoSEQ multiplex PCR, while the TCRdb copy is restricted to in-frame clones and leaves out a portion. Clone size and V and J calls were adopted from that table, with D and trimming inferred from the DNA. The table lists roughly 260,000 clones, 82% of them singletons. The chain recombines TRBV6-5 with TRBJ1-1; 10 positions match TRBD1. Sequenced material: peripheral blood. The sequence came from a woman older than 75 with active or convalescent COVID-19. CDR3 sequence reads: CASGQGDKAFF. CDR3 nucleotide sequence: TGTGCCAGCGGACAGGGGGATAAAGCTTTCTTT.